Listed below are T cell receptor beta chains from one sample, sequenced in a study of blood T cell repertoires in COVID-19. Clones were read by immunoSEQ multiplex PCR, and TCRdb kept only the in-frame ones, dropping some. Found here are 150,000 to 200,000 clones, around nine tenths of them singletons; the top ten hold less than 0.85%. The sample consisted of PBMCs or T cells enriched from blood (not recorded which). The receptors originated from a woman aged 18-29 years who had recovered from COVID-19. CDR3s include the opening cysteine and the closing phenylalanine or tryptophan. Each record gives: clone size, V gene, CDR3 length, J gene, D gene, CDR3 DNA, CDR3 protein. D genes are given only for firm matches. For some rows the clone size is stated as once, few or many, or as a class when expanded; others skip it.

-	TRBV13	14	TRBJ2-7	TRBD2	TGTGCCAGCAGCTCGGGACTAGCGGGAGGCGAGCAGTACTTC	CASSSGLAGGEQYF
-	TRBV7-9	14	TRBJ2-1	-	TGTGCCAGCAGCTTAGGCCCCAGCGGAGGTGAGCAGTTCTTC	CASSLGPSGGEQFF
-	TRBV19	13	TRBJ2-7	-	TGTGCCAGTAGTATATCTACAGCCTACGAGCAGTACTTC	CASSISTAYEQYF
-	TRBV25-1	12	TRBJ1-2	-	TGTGCCAGCAGTCAGGGGAGCTGGGGCTACACCTTC	CASSQGSWGYTF
once	TRBV15	14	TRBJ1-5	-	TGTGCCACCAGCAGACAGGGCCGCAATCAGCCCCAGCATTTT	CATSRQGRNQPQHF
-	TRBV30	11	TRBJ2-3	-	TGTGCCTGGACCACAGCAGATACGCAGTATTTT	CAWTTADTQYF
-	TRBV2	12	TRBJ1-4	TRBD1	TGTGCCAGCAGGGGACAGGGTGAAAAACTGTTTTTT	CASRGQGEKLFF
-	TRBV4-1	19	TRBJ2-5	TRBD2	TGCGCCAGCAGCCGTTCGGATTTCCGAGCGGGAGGGCCCTCGGAGACCCAGTACTTC	CASSRSDFRAGGPSETQYF
-	TRBV30	16	TRBJ2-3	-	TGTGCCTGGAGTTACGGAGGTCGGTATAGCACAGATACGCAGTATTTT	CAWSYGGRYSTDTQYF
-	TRBV19	16	TRBJ2-6	TRBD2	TGTGCCAGTAGTGCCAGCGGGAGTGGTGGGGCCAACGTCCTGACTTTC	CASSASGSGGANVLTF
-	TRBV28	13	TRBJ2-7	TRBD2	TGTGCCAGCAGGGGGGGGACGGTCTACGAGCAGTACTTC	CASRGGTVYEQYF
-	TRBV7-9	14	TRBJ2-5	TRBD2	TGTGCCAGCAGCCCAACTAGCGGCGAAGAGACCCAGTACTTC	CASSPTSGEETQYF
-	TRBV6-5	13	TRBJ1-5	-	TGTGCCAGCAGCCCATCGGTCGGTCAGCCCCAGCATTTT	CASSPSVGQPQHF
-	TRBV2	16	TRBJ2-3	TRBD2	TGTGCCAGCAGCCCGGTTTCAGGCGGGAGAGCAGATACGCAGTATTTT	CASSPVSGGRADTQYF
-	TRBV4-3	15	TRBJ2-5	TRBD2	TGCGCCAGCAGCCAGACTAGCGGTACCCAAGAGACCCAGTACTTC	CASSQTSGTQETQYF
-	TRBV18	12	TRBJ2-2	-	TGTGCCAGCTCACCAAACTCCGGGGAGCTGTTTTTT	CASSPNSGELFF
few	TRBV27	14	TRBJ2-5	TRBD2	TGTGCCAGCAGTCCCGGACTAGGAGGAGAGACCCAGTACTTC	CASSPGLGGETQYF
-	TRBV30	15	TRBJ2-3	TRBD2	TGTGCCTGGTCGAACTCAGGACTAGCGGGAGATACGCAGTATTTT	CAWSNSGLAGDTQYF
-	TRBV7-8	14	TRBJ2-1	-	TGTGCCAGCAGCTTAGGCGGGAATGGAGCTGAGCAGTTCTTC	CASSLGGNGAEQFF
-	TRBV27	13	TRBJ2-1	-	TGTGCCAGCAGTTTATCAAAGAGGGTTGAGCAGTTCTTC	CASSLSKRVEQFF
-	TRBV6-1	15	TRBJ1-4	-	TGTGCCAGCAGTGAAATCACTCAGGGTGGAGAAAAACTGTTTTTT	CASSEITQGGEKLFF
once	TRBV7-9	12	TRBJ2-7	-	TGTGCCAGCAGCCTCCTCGGGTACGAGCAGTACTTC	CASSLLGYEQYF
-	TRBV6-5	13	TRBJ2-7	-	TGTGCCAGCAGTTACGGGGAGACTGGGGAGCAGTACTTC	CASSYGETGEQYF
-	TRBV2	13	TRBJ1-1	-	TGTGCCAGCAAGCTAGGAGGGAACGCTGAAGCTTTCTTT	CASKLGGNAEAFF
-	TRBV11-2	18	TRBJ2-1	TRBD2	TGTGCCAGCAGCTCCACGGACCTGGGACTAGCGCATCACAATGAGCAGTTCTTC	CASSSTDLGLAHHNEQFF
-	TRBV29-1	16	TRBJ2-7	TRBD1	TGCAGCGCGGTGGGTGGGGTCGGGACAGGGTCCCACGAGCAGTACTTC	CSAVGGVGTGSHEQYF
-	TRBV5-1	15	TRBJ2-7	-	TGCGCCAGCAGCTTGGAGGCGGTGAGCTCCTACGAGCAGTACTTC	CASSLEAVSSYEQYF
-	TRBV18	13	TRBJ1-2	-	TGTGCCAGCTCTGACGGAGTAAACTATGGCTACACCTTC	CASSDGVNYGYTF
-	TRBV21-1	15	TRBJ2-7	-	TGTGCCAGCAGCCTAGTCAACAGGGTAAACTACGAGCAGTACTTC	CASSLVNRVNYEQYF
once	TRBV27	13	TRBJ2-4	TRBD1	TGTGCCAGCAGTCTGGACAGGGGAAACATTCAGTACTTC	CASSLDRGNIQYF
-	TRBV19	14	TRBJ1-2	-	TGTGCCAGTAGTTCGGACCCGGCGGGGTATGGCTACACCTTC	CASSSDPAGYGYTF
-	TRBV10-3	14	TRBJ1-2	TRBD1	TGTGCCATCAAAGATCGACAGGGACCCTATGGCTACACCTTC	CAIKDRQGPYGYTF
-	TRBV5-1	16	TRBJ2-3	TRBD2	TGCGCCAGCAGCTTGCCCCTAGCGGGGAAGACAGATACGCAGTATTTT	CASSLPLAGKTDTQYF
-	TRBV5-4	11	TRBJ2-7	-	TGTGCCAGCAGCTTCGGCTACGAGCAGTACTTC	CASSFGYEQYF
-	TRBV7-9	16	TRBJ2-7	-	TGTGCCAGCAGCTCAGGGGGTTGGAGGGAGGACTACGAGCAGTACTTC	CASSSGGWREDYEQYF
-	TRBV9	14	TRBJ2-7	TRBD2	TGTGCCAGCAGCCCTCTTGTAGCGGGCTACGAGCAGTACTTC	CASSPLVAGYEQYF
-	TRBV27	15	TRBJ2-7	TRBD1	TGTGCCAGCAGTATAAGACAGGGTCAGCCCTACGAGCAGTACTTC	CASSIRQGQPYEQYF
few	TRBV6-2/TRBV6-3	14	TRBJ1-5	-	TGTGCCAGCAGTTACATGGGGGACTATCAGCCCCAGCATTTT	CASSYMGDYQPQHF
-	TRBV24-1	15	TRBJ2-5	TRBD2	TGTGCCACCAGTCCGGGACTAGCGATTCAAGAGACCCAGTACTTC	CATSPGLAIQETQYF
-	TRBV20-1	12	TRBJ2-1	TRBD2	TGCAGTGCTAGTAGGGCGGGAGGGGATGAGTTCTTC	CSASRAGGDEFF
-	TRBV7-8	16	TRBJ2-2	TRBD2	TGTGCCAGCAGCTTAGGACTAGCGGGAGGGTATGGGGAGCTGTTTTTT	CASSLGLAGGYGELFF
-	TRBV19	15	TRBJ2-7	TRBD2	TGTGCCAGTAGTATATCTCAAGCGGGAGGTTACGAGCAGTACTTC	CASSISQAGGYEQYF
-	TRBV6-5	14	TRBJ1-2	-	TGTGCCAGCAGCTCCGGGGGGGCCGTTTATGGCTACACCTTC	CASSSGGAVYGYTF
-	TRBV7-6	16	TRBJ2-7	TRBD1	TGTGCCAGCAGCTCCCCGGGGGGACAGGGTGGCCACGAGCAGTACTTC	CASSSPGGQGGHEQYF
once	TRBV5-8	15	TRBJ2-7	TRBD2	TGTGCCAGCAGCGAGGGACTAGCGGGAGGTGGAGAGCAGTACTTC	CASSEGLAGGGEQYF
-	TRBV27	16	TRBJ1-4	-	TGTGCCAGCAGTTCAACAGGGAGTAATCTAGTGGAAAAACTGTTTTTT	CASSSTGSNLVEKLFF
few	TRBV5-5	14	TRBJ2-7	TRBD2	TGTGCCAGCAGCTTGACTAGCGGGAGTGCGGGGCAGTACTTC	CASSLTSGSAGQYF
-	TRBV6-5	11	TRBJ2-1	-	TGTGCCAGCAGCCAGTTGGATGAGCAGTTCTTC	CASSQLDEQFF
-	TRBV19	16	TRBJ2-1	TRBD1	TGTGCCAGTACCCCCACAGGGGGAATCAGCTACAATGAGCAGTTCTTC	CASTPTGGISYNEQFF
once	TRBV4-2	15	TRBJ1-4	-	TGTGCCAGCAGCCAAGATCCGGTCAGACTAGAAAAACTGTTTTTT	CASSQDPVRLEKLFF
-	TRBV6-5	14	TRBJ2-5	-	TGTGCCAGCAGTTGGCGACAGTTCCAAGAGACCCAGTACTTC	CASSWRQFQETQYF
-	TRBV30	14	TRBJ2-2	TRBD2	TGTGCCGGTTCTAGCGGGACGAACACCGGGGAGCTGTTTTTT	CAGSSGTNTGELFF
-	TRBV4-1	17	TRBJ2-3	-	TGCGCCAGCAGCCATTCTGTCCTCGGGTTGGGCACAGATACGCAGTATTTT	CASSHSVLGLGTDTQYF
-	TRBV7-3	13	TRBJ2-1	-	TGTGCCAGCAGCTTAAATCCCAGGGGTGAGCAGTTCTTC	CASSLNPRGEQFF
once	TRBV10-1	12	TRBJ2-1	-	TGCGCCAGCACCGGACTATACAATGAGCAGTTCTTC	CASTGLYNEQFF
-	TRBV5-1	17	TRBJ2-5	TRBD2	TGCGCCAGCAGCTTGAGTCCGGGAGGGCCGGGGCAAGAGACCCAGTACTTC	CASSLSPGGPGQETQYF
-	TRBV2	13	TRBJ1-4	-	TGTGCCAGCAAGGACGGGATTATTGAAAAACTGTTTTTT	CASKDGIIEKLFF
-	TRBV5-1	15	TRBJ1-3	TRBD1	TGCGCCAGCAGAAAGATGGGACAGGCTGGAAACACCATATATTTT	CASRKMGQAGNTIYF
-	TRBV15	15	TRBJ1-1	-	TGTGCCACCAGCAACCCCCCTGGACGGGGCACTGAAGCTTTCTTT	CATSNPPGRGTEAFF